Listed here are 21 T cell receptor beta chains from one sample, sequenced in a study of cytomegalovirus exposure and HLA in healthy donors. The PCR ran on 60 Vbeta and 13 Jbeta primers. Produced via immunoSEQ multiplex PCR; TCRdb's table is partial and in-frame only. The table records 83,000 or so clones, about 85% of them present only once. The sequenced sample consisted of PBMCs. The receptors stem from a woman aged 40 to 49 in good health and CMV-seropositive.

The chain has TRBV27 and TRBJ1-5, with D perhaps matching TRBD1 (5 bases). CDR3 length: 14 residues. Trimming removed 2 bases from V and 7 bases from J, with 12 bases in between. CDR1 and CDR2 from the germline V gene are MNHEY and SMNVEV (reference sequence). In DNA, the CDR3 is TGTGCCAGCAGTTTAAGAGGGGAGGGACAGCCCCAGCATTTT. This encodes CASSLRGEGQPQHF.

The table lists this clone with a count of one. This chain connects TRBV7-2 to TRBJ1-5; 11 bases line up with TRBD1. The germline CDR1 and CDR2 sequences are SGHTA and FQGNSA. CDR3 length equals 15 residues. Trimming removed 3 bases from V and 4 bases from J; junction bases left unmatched: 2. The CDR3 is CASSFGTGGNQPQHF. CDR3 in DNA: TGTGCCAGCAGCTTTGGGACAGGGGGTAATCAGCCCCAGCATTTT.

This clone was counted only a few times. Other DNA sequences of this sample code for an identical CDR3. V usage is TRBV30 and J usage is TRBJ1-5; D perhaps matches TRBD1 (5 bases). The length of the CDR3 is 13 residues. Germline-derived CDR1 and CDR2 are GTSNPN and SVGIG (reference sequence). Trimming shortened V by 0 bases and J by 2 bases, and 5 bases separated the two germline ends. CDR3 in amino acids: CAWSVGGNQPQHF. CDR3 DNA sequence: TGTGCCTGGAGTGTAGGGGGCAATCAGCCCCAGCATTTT. The full variable domain, rest sourced from reference TRBV30 and TRBJ1-5, is SQTIHQWPATLVQPVGSPLSLECTVEGTSNPNLYWYRQAAGRGLQLLFYSVGIGQISSEVPQNLSASRPQDRQFILSSKKLLLSDSGFYLCAWSVGGNQPQHFGDGTRLSIL.

This chain uses TRBV7-9 with TRBJ2-7, with 7 bases matching TRBD2. From germline, CDR1 is SEHNR and CDR2 FQNEAQ (reference sequence). The CDR3 has 14 residues. V lost 6 bases to trimming and J lost 2 bases; unmatched junction nucleotides: 7. CDR3 protein: CASRHTSDPYEQYF. CDR3 nucleotide sequence: TGTGCCAGCAGACATACTAGCGACCCCTACGAGCAGTACTTC. Using reference TRBV7-9 and TRBJ2-7 for the parts outside the CDR3, the full variable domain is DTGVSQNPRHKITKRGQNVTFRCDPISEHNRLYWYRQTLGQGPEFLTYFQNEAQLEKSRLLSDRFSAERPKGSFSTLEIQRTEQGDSAMYLCASRHTSDPYEQYFGPGTRLTVT.

This chain joins TRBV21-1 and TRBJ2-2; whether TRBD2, the table's D call, matches the DNA was not checked. TRBV21-1 is shown as a pseudogene. The CDR3 covers 18 residues. CDR3 protein: CASSKADKRGGGTGELFF. The CDR3 DNA reads as TGTGCCAGCAGCAAAGCTGATAAAAGGGGCGGGGGAACCGGGGAGCTGTTTTTT.

The V and J genes are TRBV14 and TRBJ1-4; possible D gene TRBD1, 5 bases. Germline V lookup: CDR1 SGHDN, CDR2 FVKESK. The V gene lost 3 bases and the J gene lost 7 bases, with 12 bases spanning the gap. This CDR3 contains 14 residues. CDR3 in amino acids: CASSHQGKGEKLFF. CDR3 DNA: TGTGCCAGCAGCCATCAGGGAAAAGGTGAAAAACTGTTTTTT.

This clone was seen a handful of times. The chain carries TRBV27 and TRBJ1-2; a possible D gene is TRBD1 (6 bases). This CDR3 is built from 15 residues. CDR1 and CDR2 (germline): MNHEY, SMNVEV (reference sequence). The V gene lost 7 bases and the J gene lost 0 bases, with 15 bases spanning the gap. The CDR3, as DNA: TGTGCCAGCACATGGCGGGGGGCGGCTAACTATGGCTACACCTTC. Translated: CASTWRGAANYGYTF.

The CDR3 reads CASSIGQTYQETQYF. CDR3 DNA: TGTGCCAGTAGTATAGGACAGACTTACCAAGAGACCCAGTACTTC. The V gene is TRBV19, the J gene TRBJ2-5, with D perhaps TRBD1 (5 bases). The ends were cut back, 1 base at V and 0 bases at J, with 9 bases in the middle. CDR3 length equals 15 residues. Germline CDR1 and CDR2: LNHDA and SQIVND (reference sequence).

The chain recombines TRBV19 with TRBJ2-7; D is perhaps TRBD1 (6 bases). Germline CDR1 LNHDA, CDR2 SQIVND (reference sequence). V was cut by 5 bases and J by 7 bases, with 24 bases left in between. The CDR3 spans 16 residues. CDR3 sequence: CASSAQGRQGTGEQYF. In DNA form, the CDR3 reads TGTGCCAGTAGTGCTCAAGGCCGGCAGGGGACGGGTGAGCAGTACTTC.

This chain connects TRBV7-3 to TRBJ2-1; 15 bases agree with TRBD2. This CDR3 has 17 amino acids. The junction had 9 bases not matched to a gene; V was cut back by 5 bases and J by 7 bases. Germline V gene sequence: CDR1 SGHTA, CDR2 FQGTGA. CDR3 protein: CASSPVPGLAGGNEQFF. CDR3 DNA sequence: TGTGCCAGCAGCCCCGTACCGGGACTAGCGGGAGGTAATGAGCAGTTCTTC.

The V and J genes are TRBV4-3 and TRBJ2-1; 7 bases are a match to TRBD1. The germline CDR1 and CDR2 sequences are LGHNA and YSLEER. The V and J ends lost 0 bases and 1 base, in that order; junction bases with no gene match: 6. This CDR3 contains 17 residues. The CDR3: CASSQDGGRGSYNEQFF. CDR3 coding DNA: TGCGCCAGCAGCCAAGATGGGGGCAGGGGGTCCTACAATGAGCAGTTCTTC.

The V call is TRBV4-2, the J call TRBJ1-3; 7 nucleotides line up with TRBD1. The V and J ends lost 3 bases and 4 bases, in that order; junction bases with no gene match: 6. The CDR3 is made up of 15 amino acids. CDR1 LGHNA and CDR2 YNFKEQ come from the germline V gene. Here the CDR3 reads CASSHNRGEGNTIYF. The DNA of the CDR3 is TGTGCCAGCAGCCATAACAGGGGAGAAGGAAACACCATATATTTT.

J is TRBJ2-3 and V is TRBV25-1; the D gene is possibly TRBD1 (6 bases). This CDR3 has 13 amino acids. With 2 bases removed from V and 3 bases from J, the gap between germline ends came to 6 bases. The germline V gene has CDR1 MGHDK and CDR2 SYGVNS. CDR3 region: CASSEDRTDTQYF. The CDR3 DNA sequence: TGTGCCAGCAGTGAAGACAGGACAGATACGCAGTATTTT.

There are a few counts of this clone. V is TRBV5-1 and J is TRBJ1-4; D is possibly TRBD1 (6 bases). CDR3 length: 13 residues. Trimming removed 2 bases at V and 4 bases at J, with 6 bases between. The V gene's germline CDR1 is SGHRS and CDR2 YFSETQ. The CDR3 loop reads CASSLGGNEKLFF. The CDR3 coding sequence is TGCGCCAGCAGCTTAGGGGGTAATGAAAAACTGTTTTTT.

The rearrangement uses TRBV12-1 and TRBJ2-5; the table's TRBD1 call for D was not verified on the DNA. TRBV12-1 is a pseudogene. This CDR3 spans 17 amino acids. The DNA of the CDR3 is TGTGCCAGCAGCCCTCTTAAGGCTCCAGACACCAAAGAGACCCAGTACTTC. Protein: CASSPLKAPDTKETQYF.

The chain recombines TRBV6-5 with TRBJ2-1; TRBD1 aligns across 12 bases. Losses at the gene ends were 5 bases for V and 9 bases for J; bases not matched to a gene: 5. This CDR3 spans 14 amino acids. Germline CDR1 and CDR2: MNHEY and SVGAGI. DNA for the CDR3: TGTGCCAGCAGTCCTCCGGGACAGGGGGCTGAGCAGTTCTTC. It yields the protein CASSPPGQGAEQFF.

This clone was detected a few times. CDR3 nucleotide sequence: TGTGCCAGTAGTATTGGTGGGGGCCCGGGGACTGAAGCTTTCTTT. Translated, it gives CASSIGGGPGTEAFF. The chain is built from TRBV19 and TRBJ1-1; D might be TRBD1 (6 bases). This CDR3 region has 15 residues. The germline V gene encodes CDR1 LNHDA and CDR2 SQIVND (reference sequence). V dropped 3 bases and J dropped 5 bases, with 16 bases sitting between them.

The chain has TRBV2 and TRBJ2-5; 9 positions agree with TRBD2. Germline lookup yields CDR1 SNHLY and CDR2 FYNNEI. Trimming at V came to 7 bases and at J to 4 bases, leaving 1 base not matched to a gene. This CDR3 has 12 residues. The CDR3 DNA reads TGTGCCAGCACGCGGGGGGGAGAGACCCAGTACTTC. Its translation: CASTRGGETQYF.

The rearrangement joins TRBV27 to TRBJ2-7; 10 bases map to TRBD1. Germline CDR1 reads MNHEY; CDR2 reads SMNVEV (reference sequence). J was trimmed by 4 bases and V by 6 bases; bases with no gene match: 6. This CDR3 spans 14 amino acids. CDR3 bases: TGTGCCAGCAGACAAGACAGGGGGCTGTACGAGCAGTACTTC. This sequence encodes CASRQDRGLYEQYF.

V and J are TRBV29-1 and TRBJ2-3; 13 bases agree with TRBD2. The V gene's germline CDR1 is SQVTM and CDR2 ANQGSEA. Unmatched junction bases numbered 4, after V lost 6 bases and J lost 4 bases. The CDR3 loop spans 14 amino acids. CDR3 sequence reads: CSVALAGGSDTQYF. In DNA, the CDR3 is TGCAGCGTGGCACTAGCGGGGGGGTCAGATACGCAGTATTTT.

CDR3 nucleotides: TGTGCCAGCAGCTCGGACAGGGGTTTAGGTTGGCCCCAGCATTTT. This codes for CASSSDRGLGWPQHF. The chain uses TRBV7-9 and TRBJ1-5, with 9 bases matching TRBD1. After removal of 4 bases from V and 9 bases from J, the junction contained 10 bases not matched to a gene. Germline CDR1 reads SEHNR; CDR2 reads FQNEAQ (reference sequence). The CDR3 length is 15 residues.